This TCR beta chain was retrieved from a study of CXCR3-negative and CXCR3-positive naive CD8 T cells. Broader study findings: Naive subsets expressed similar surface CD5; TRB CDR3 features served to infer TCR strength. Once cells were cryopreserved, CXCR3 expression went down partly, and most assays used fresh PBMCs. Relative to CXCR3-negative naive cells, CXCR3-positive naive cells had more hydrophobic TRB CDR3s.

As regards this clonotype: Antigen: not known.

Preparation of TRB cDNA libraries relied on 5' RACE carrying UMI labels. TCRdb reworked the 5' RACE reads into one entry per CDR3 protein, no DNA. The ten most abundant clones cover roughly 0.62% of a sample with some 130,000 distinct CDR3 sequences. The CDR3 covers 14 residues. The sample consisted of naive CXCR3+ CD8+ T cells from blood. Specified subset: CD45RO-CCR7+CD27+CD95- naive CD8+ T cells expressing CXCR3 (TNR3+). The chain uses TRBV12-3 or TRBV12-4 and TRBJ1-1; TCRdb lists TRBD1, though no DNA is available to test this call. The sequence derives from a human donor in good health. Some clones in this sample may be carry-over from other donors' samples. CDR3 region: CASKRQGMNTEAFF.